The 27 T cell receptor beta chains below come from one sample, sequenced in a study of shared clonotypes between healthy human individuals. Libraries were prepared by immunoSEQ multiplex PCR; TCRdb keeps only in-frame clonotypes and omits some of them. Of about 1.5 million clones listed, 95% to 99% are singletons. The sequenced sample was naive CD4+ T cells sorted from blood. Regarding subset: CD45RA+ positively selected. These receptors all stem from a man aged 25 to 40 in good health.

This chain joins TRBV19 and TRBJ2-7; D not resolved. This CDR3 region has 14 residues. V lost 4 bases and J lost 2, with 12 bases in between. CDR1 and CDR2 from the germline V gene are LNHDA and SQIVND (reference sequence). The CDR3 coding sequence is TGTGCCAGTAGTAAAGGTGGTCCCACCTACGAGCAGTACTTC. Amino acids: CASSKGGPTYEQYF.

Comments on this clone: The identical CDR3 is also encoded by other nucleotide sequences in the sample. The chain has TRBV28 and TRBJ1-2; 7 nucleotides line up with TRBD1. The CDR3 runs to 12 residues. With V trimmed by 3 bases and J by 7 bases, 2 bases remained unmatched. Germline CDR1 MDHEN, CDR2 SYDVKM. The CDR3: CASSFRGSGYTF. Here the CDR3 DNA reads TGTGCCAGCAGTTTCAGGGGGTCTGGCTACACCTTC.

The genes are TRBV6-1 and TRBJ1-5; D remains unclear. CDR3 length: 14 amino acids. Trimming removed 7 bases at V and 4 bases at J, with 14 bases between. Germline CDR1 reads MNHNS; CDR2 reads SASEGT. The CDR3 sequence: CASISAGVNQPQHF. The DNA of the CDR3 is TGTGCCAGCATTTCCGCAGGCGTGAATCAGCCCCAGCATTTT.

This clone is a singleton in its sample. The chain carries TRBV28 and TRBJ2-7, with unresolved D. Between the trimmed V and J ends, which lost 9 bases and 5 bases, there was a span of 14 bases. The CDR3 is 12 amino acids. Per germline, CDR1 MDHEN and CDR2 SYDVKM. CDR3 coding DNA: TGTGCCAGAACCCCCTCTGTACACGAGCAGTACTTC. Residues: CARTPSVHEQYF.

V is TRBV19 and J is TRBJ1-5; unclear D gene. There are 14 residues in the CDR3. In germline, CDR1 is LNHDA, CDR2 SQIVND (reference sequence). V was cut by 3 bases and J by 4 bases, with 10 bases left in between. CDR3 in amino acids: CASSILGPNQPQHF. The CDR3 DNA follows: TGTGCCAGTAGTATTTTAGGGCCGAATCAGCCCCAGCATTTT.

The chain couples TRBV6-1 to TRBJ2-7; TRBD1 agrees at 8 bases. The length of the CDR3 is 15 residues. V was pared by 6 bases and J by 5 bases, with 12 bases of the junction left unmatched. Germline lookup yields CDR1 MNHNS and CDR2 SASEGT. The CDR3 here is CASRSEGQVTHEQYF. The CDR3 DNA follows: TGTGCCAGCAGGTCTGAGGGACAGGTGACCCACGAGCAGTACTTC.

The chain combines TRBV14 with TRBJ2-4, with D perhaps TRBD2 (5 bases). This CDR3 contains 16 residues. V was pared by 1 base and J by 0 bases, with 10 bases between. The germline gives CDR1 SGHDN, CDR2 FVKESK. The CDR3 nucleotides read TGTGCCAGCAGCCAAGCTAGAGGACTAGCCAAAAACATTCAGTACTTC. Amino acids: CASSQARGLAKNIQYF.

This clone has just one count. This CDR3 is CASSSAGPEGEQYF. CDR3 nucleotides: TGTGCCAGCAGCTCCGCCGGCCCGGAGGGCGAGCAGTACTTC. V and J are TRBV5-6 and TRBJ2-7, with D possibly being TRBD2 (6 bases). The CDR3 has 14 residues. V lost 3 bases to trimming and J lost 6 bases, with 16 bases between them. In germline, CDR1 is SGHDT, CDR2 YYEEEE.

This chain connects TRBV15 to TRBJ2-3; TRBD2 aligns across 10 bases. The J segment lost 6 bases and the V segment lost 1 base, leaving 13 bases of the junction unmatched. This CDR3 is 18 amino acids long. Per germline, CDR1 LNHNV and CDR2 YYDKDF (reference sequence). CDR3 in DNA: TGTGCCACCAGCAGAGGTCAAGCGGGAGGGCCAGTTGTGGATACGCAGTATTTT. It codes for CATSRGQAGGPVVDTQYF.

Details on this clone: This sample also contains other DNA sequences that code for the same CDR3. J is TRBJ2-5 and V is TRBV5-4; unclear D gene. Germline CDR1 SGHNT, CDR2 YYREEE (reference sequence). The length of the CDR3 is 11 residues. V was shortened by 4 bases and J by 2 bases, with 3 bases between the two germline ends. The CDR3 spells CASSQQETQYF. Written as DNA, the CDR3 is TGTGCCAGCAGCCAGCAAGAGACCCAGTACTTC.

The rearrangement links TRBV11-2 to TRBJ2-7, with TRBD2 identical over 7 bases. This CDR3 comprises 15 residues. CDR1 is SGHAT and CDR2 is FQNNGV in the germline V gene. With V trimmed by 5 bases and J by 6 bases, 13 bases remained unmatched. The CDR3 is CASSRPGGRNFEQYF. CDR3 sequence (DNA): TGTGCCAGCAGCCGCCCCGGGGGGAGGAACTTCGAGCAGTACTTC.

V usage is TRBV7-2 and J usage is TRBJ2-3, with 11 bases that match TRBD2. The CDR3 length is 18 residues. V trimming: 2 bases; J trimming: 7 bases; junction bases outside the gene matches: 14. CDR1 is SGHTA, CDR2 FQGNSA, per germline. The CDR3 loop reads CASSLYELAGGPEYTQYF. CDR3 nucleotide sequence: TGTGCCAGCAGCTTATACGAGTTAGCGGGAGGGCCAGAGTATACGCAGTATTTT.

With regard to this clone: Other nucleotide sequences from this sample produce the same CDR3. The CDR3 DNA reads as TGTGCCAGCAGCGTAGAGGGTGGCCACAATGAGCAGTTCTTC. Translated: CASSVEGGHNEQFF. This chain links TRBV9 with TRBJ2-1; no clear D. Trimming shortened V by 0 bases and J by 5 bases, and 9 bases separated the two germline ends. The germline gives CDR1 SGDLS, CDR2 YYNGEE. This CDR3 is built from 14 residues.

The V and J genes are TRBV29-1 and TRBJ2-1; D is uncertain. This CDR3 has 12 amino acids. CDR1 is SQVTM, CDR2 ANQGSEA, per germline. V gave up 4 bases and J gave up 8 bases, with 12 bases separating them. CDR3 protein: CSVVSVAYEQFF. CDR3 nucleotides: TGCAGCGTTGTATCGGTGGCGTATGAGCAGTTCTTC.

V gene TRBV6-1 combines with J gene TRBJ1-1, with 7 bases aligning to TRBD1. CDR1 is MNHNS and CDR2 is SASEGT in the germline V gene. The CDR3 runs to 15 residues. Germline trimming cut 2 bases from V and 4 bases from J; bases unmatched to any gene: 7. The CDR3: CASSERGGGGTEAFF. The CDR3 bases are TGTGCCAGCAGTGAAAGAGGAGGGGGCGGCACTGAAGCTTTCTTT.

The J gene is TRBJ1-5, the V gene TRBV6-5; D is ambiguous. Germline CDR1 and CDR2: MNHEY and SVGAGI. The CDR3 totals 12 residues. The ends were cut back, 5 bases at V and 6 bases at J, with 8 bases in the middle. The CDR3 nucleotides read TGTGCCAGCAGTAACGGAGGTCAGCCCCAGCATTTT. Its protein product is CASSNGGQPQHF.

The chain employs TRBV13 and TRBJ2-2; D not resolved. The CDR3 runs to 13 residues. Trimming removed 2 bases at V and 5 bases at J, with 6 bases between. Germline V gene sequence: CDR1 PRHDT, CDR2 FYEKMQ (reference sequence). CDR3 protein: CASSLIGTGELFF. Written as DNA, the CDR3 is TGTGCCAGCAGCTTAATAGGGACCGGGGAGCTGTTTTTT.

Remarks on this clone: Distinct nucleotide sequences in the sample also encode this CDR3. The chain couples TRBV9 to TRBJ2-1; D tentatively fits TRBD1 or TRBD2 (5 bases each). V gave up 4 bases and J gave up 0 bases, with 11 bases separating them. The CDR3 length is 15 residues. The germline V gene encodes CDR1 SGDLS and CDR2 YYNGEE. The CDR3 spells CASSPRGDSYNEQFF. The CDR3 nucleotides read TGTGCCAGCAGCCCCCGAGGGGACTCCTACAATGAGCAGTTCTTC.

Notes on this clone: Other DNA variants within this sample encode the same CDR3. The chain joins TRBV5-4 to TRBJ2-2; TRBD2 agrees at 12 bases. The CDR3 is 16 residues long. Germline-derived CDR1 and CDR2 are SGHNT and YYREEE (reference sequence). With 0 bases clipped from V and 5 bases from J, the junction kept 2 bases outside the gene matches. The chain's CDR3 is CASSLGLAGETGELFF. The CDR3 coding sequence is TGTGCCAGCAGCTTGGGACTAGCGGGAGAGACCGGGGAGCTGTTTTTT.

This chain links TRBV5-1 with TRBJ2-7; unclear D gene. CDR1 SGHRS and CDR2 YFSETQ come from the germline V gene. There are 14 residues in the CDR3. Trimming shortened V by 4 bases and J by 0 bases, and 11 bases separated the two germline ends. The DNA for the CDR3 is TGCGCCAGCAGCCCCGCCGGAAACTCCTACGAGCAGTACTTC. This gives the protein CASSPAGNSYEQYF.

The CDR3 region is CASSIGGPNEQFF. In DNA form, the CDR3 reads TGTGCCAGTAGTATAGGGGGGCCCAATGAGCAGTTCTTC. The rearrangement uses TRBV19 and TRBJ2-1, with D perhaps matching TRBD1 (6 bases). This CDR3 has 13 amino acids. The germline gives CDR1 LNHDA, CDR2 SQIVND (reference sequence). The germline V and J ends were trimmed by 1 base and 6 bases, with 7 bases remaining between them.

This chain connects TRBV7-8 to TRBJ2-1, with TRBD2 matching over 8 bases. The CDR3 has 15 amino acids. Germline CDR1 reads SGHVS; CDR2 reads FQNEAQ. Trimming took 4 bases from V and 3 from J; bases not matched to a gene: 5. The CDR3 loop reads CASSWTLAGYNEQFF. CDR3 DNA sequence: TGTGCCAGCAGCTGGACCCTAGCGGGCTACAATGAGCAGTTCTTC.

CDR3 residues: CASNRGVNTEAFF. The CDR3 DNA sequence: TGTGCCAGCAATAGGGGGGTGAACACTGAAGCTTTCTTT. The rearrangement joins TRBV6-5 to TRBJ1-1; D possibly corresponds to TRBD1 (6 bases). Germline assignment: CDR1 MNHEY and CDR2 SVGAGI. With 7 bases removed from V and 0 bases from J, the gap between germline ends came to 9 bases. The CDR3 has 13 residues.

V usage is TRBV7-2 and J usage is TRBJ1-5; the D gene is possibly TRBD1 (6 bases). The V end lost 1 base, the J end lost 16 bases, and 17 bases lay between the germline ends. This CDR3 has 13 amino acids. Germline CDR1 reads SGHTA; CDR2 reads FQGNSA. The CDR3 sequence: CASSLVVQGPGHF. The CDR3 DNA reads TGTGCCAGCAGCTTAGTAGTTCAGGGGCCCGGACATTTT.

V is TRBV7-9 and J is TRBJ2-5, with 7 bases that match TRBD2. Germline V CDR1 and CDR2: SEHNR, FQNEAQ (reference sequence). This CDR3 has 16 residues. V trimming: 0 bases; J trimming: 10 bases; junction bases outside the gene matches: 14. The CDR3: CASSLARGRGYVGQYF. The DNA for the CDR3 is TGTGCCAGCAGCTTAGCTCGCGGGAGAGGTTATGTGGGCCAGTACTTC.

The chain employs TRBV11-2 and TRBJ2-1; 12 bases are shared with TRBD2. The CDR3 totals 18 residues. Unmatched junction bases numbered 9, after V lost 3 bases and J lost 3 bases. Per the germline V gene, CDR1 is SGHAT and CDR2 is FQNNGV. This CDR3 is CASSFRLAGASLYNEQFF. The CDR3 DNA sequence: TGTGCCAGCAGCTTTCGACTAGCGGGAGCCAGTCTCTACAATGAGCAGTTCTTC.

The rearrangement links TRBV19 to TRBJ2-3; 12 positions agree with TRBD2. Germline V gives CDR1 LNHDA, CDR2 SQIVND (reference sequence). This CDR3 is 17 amino acids long. V lost 5 bases, J lost 6 bases, and 12 bases stayed unmatched. CDR3 residues: CASSLGLAGLQKDTQYF. CDR3 in DNA: TGTGCCAGTAGTCTTGGACTAGCGGGGCTTCAAAAGGATACGCAGTATTTT. Full variable domain (missing parts from reference TRBV19 and TRBJ2-3): DGGITQSPKYLFRKEGQNVTLSCEQNLNHDAMYWYRQDPGQGLRLIYYSQIVNDFQKGDIAEGYSVSREKKESFPLTVTSAQKNPTAFYLCASSLGLAGLQKDTQYFGPGTRLTVL.